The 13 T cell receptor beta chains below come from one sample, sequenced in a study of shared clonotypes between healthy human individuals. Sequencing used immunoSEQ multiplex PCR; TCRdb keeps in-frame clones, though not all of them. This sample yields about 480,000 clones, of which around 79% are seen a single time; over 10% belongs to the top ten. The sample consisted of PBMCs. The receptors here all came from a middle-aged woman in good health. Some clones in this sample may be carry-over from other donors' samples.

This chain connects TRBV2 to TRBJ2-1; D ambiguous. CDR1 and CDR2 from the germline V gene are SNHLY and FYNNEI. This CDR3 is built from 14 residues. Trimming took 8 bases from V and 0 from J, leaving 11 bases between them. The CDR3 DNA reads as TGTGCCAGCCGCGAACCGTCCTCCTACAATGAGCAGTTCTTC. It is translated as CASREPSSYNEQFF.

CDR3 in DNA: TGCGCCAGCAGCCAAGATGCTAGCGGGAGAACAGATACGCAGTATTTT. Translation: CASSQDASGRTDTQYF. The rearrangement uses TRBV4-1 and TRBJ2-3; 10 nucleotides line up with TRBD2. V was pared by 0 bases and J by 3 bases, with 3 bases of the junction left unmatched. Germline V gene lookup returns CDR1 MGHRA and CDR2 YSYEKL. The CDR3 runs to 16 residues.

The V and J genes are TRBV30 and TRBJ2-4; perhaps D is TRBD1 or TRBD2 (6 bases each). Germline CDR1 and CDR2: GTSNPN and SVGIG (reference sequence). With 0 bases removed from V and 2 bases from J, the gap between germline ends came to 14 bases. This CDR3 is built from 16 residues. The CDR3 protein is CAWSVFGGGSKNIQYF. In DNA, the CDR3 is TGTGCCTGGAGTGTATTCGGAGGGGGATCCAAAAACATTCAGTACTTC.

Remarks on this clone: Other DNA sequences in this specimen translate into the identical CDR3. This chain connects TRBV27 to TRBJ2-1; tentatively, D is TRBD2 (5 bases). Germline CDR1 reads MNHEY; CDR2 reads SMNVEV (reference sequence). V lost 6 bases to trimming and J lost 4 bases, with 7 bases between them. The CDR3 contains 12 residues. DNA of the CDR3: TGTGCCAGCAGAGGGAGTTACAATGAGCAGTTCTTC. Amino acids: CASRGSYNEQFF.

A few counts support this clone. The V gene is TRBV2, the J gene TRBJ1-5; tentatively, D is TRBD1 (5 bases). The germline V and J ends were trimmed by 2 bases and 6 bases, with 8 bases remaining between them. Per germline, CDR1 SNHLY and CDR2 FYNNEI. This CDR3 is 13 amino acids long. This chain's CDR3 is CASSETDIQPQHF. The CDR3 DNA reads TGTGCCAGCAGTGAAACGGACATTCAGCCCCAGCATTTT.

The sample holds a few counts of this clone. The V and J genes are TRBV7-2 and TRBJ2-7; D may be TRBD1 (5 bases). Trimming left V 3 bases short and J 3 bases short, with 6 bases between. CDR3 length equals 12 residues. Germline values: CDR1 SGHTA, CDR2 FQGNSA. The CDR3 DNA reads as TGTGCCAGCAGCTTCCAGGGCTACGAGCAGTACTTC. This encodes CASSFQGYEQYF.

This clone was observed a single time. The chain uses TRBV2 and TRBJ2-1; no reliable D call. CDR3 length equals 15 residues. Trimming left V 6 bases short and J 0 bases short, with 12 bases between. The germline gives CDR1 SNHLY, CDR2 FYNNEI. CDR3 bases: TGTGCCAGCAGGCAAGACCTGCACTCCTACAATGAGCAGTTCTTC. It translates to CASRQDLHSYNEQFF. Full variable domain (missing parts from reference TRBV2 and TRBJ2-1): EPEVTQTPSHQVTQMGQEVILRCVPISNHLYFYWYRQILGQKVEFLVSFYNNEISEKSEIFDDQFSVERPDGSNFTLKIRSTKLEDSAMYFCASRQDLHSYNEQFFGPGTRLTVL.

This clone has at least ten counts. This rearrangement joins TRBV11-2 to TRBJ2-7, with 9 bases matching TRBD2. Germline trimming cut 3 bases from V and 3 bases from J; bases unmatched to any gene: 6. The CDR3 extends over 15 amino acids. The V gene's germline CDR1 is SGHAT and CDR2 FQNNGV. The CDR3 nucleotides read TGTGCCAGCAGCTTGGCGGGAGGGGCGAACTACGAGCAGTACTTC. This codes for CASSLAGGANYEQYF.

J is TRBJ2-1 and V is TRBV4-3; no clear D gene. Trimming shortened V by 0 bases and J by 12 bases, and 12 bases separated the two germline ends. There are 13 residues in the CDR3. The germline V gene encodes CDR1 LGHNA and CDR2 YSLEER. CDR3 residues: CASSQDRLGGQFF. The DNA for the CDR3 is TGCGCCAGCAGCCAAGATCGCCTAGGTGGGCAGTTCTTC.

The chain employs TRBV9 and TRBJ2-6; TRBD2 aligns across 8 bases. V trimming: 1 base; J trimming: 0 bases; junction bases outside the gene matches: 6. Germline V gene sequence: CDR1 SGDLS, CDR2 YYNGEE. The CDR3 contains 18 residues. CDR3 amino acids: CASSVSGLAPSGANVLTF. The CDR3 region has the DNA TGTGCCAGCAGCGTATCTGGACTAGCACCCTCTGGGGCCAACGTCCTGACTTTC.

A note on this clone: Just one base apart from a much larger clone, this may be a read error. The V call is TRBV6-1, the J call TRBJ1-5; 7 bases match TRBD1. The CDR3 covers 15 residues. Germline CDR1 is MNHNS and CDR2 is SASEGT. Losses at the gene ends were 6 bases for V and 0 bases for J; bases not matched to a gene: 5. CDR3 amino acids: CASRPGQNSNQPQHF. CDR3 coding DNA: TGTGCCAGCAGACCGGGACAGAATAGCAATCAGCCCCAGCATTTT.

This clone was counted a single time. CDR3 coding DNA: TGTGCCAGCAGCTTAGAGAGGTCGGGGACTGAAGCTTTCTTT. Its protein product is CASSLERSGTEAFF. The chain joins TRBV7-2 to TRBJ1-1, with no clear D. The CDR3 sequence is 14 residues long. V gave up 1 base and J gave up 5 bases, with 11 bases separating them. Germline CDR1 is SGHTA and CDR2 is FQGNSA.

The CDR3 nucleotides read TGTGCCAGCAGTTTAAGGCTAGCGGGAGTCTCCTACAATGAGCAGTTCTTC. Its translation: CASSLRLAGVSYNEQFF. The chain joins TRBV27 to TRBJ2-1; 10 nucleotides agree with TRBD2. Germline loops: CDR1 MNHEY, CDR2 SMNVEV (reference sequence). CDR3 length: 17 residues. Germline trimming cut 2 bases from V and 0 bases from J; bases unmatched to any gene: 4.